What follows are 29 T cell receptor beta chains derived from one specimen sequenced in a study of T cells in Graves' hyperthyroidism and ophthalmopathy. Template material for amplifying TCR beta CDR3 regions consisted of RNA transcripts. Researchers ran a first-round RT-PCR on the TCR CDR3 using the HTBI primer set. TCRdb used MiXCR to reprocess the multiplex PCR reads, holding one entry per CDR3 protein. Altogether a few hundred thousand distinct CDR3 sequences are present, about 16% being singletons, with the ten largest covering roughly 3.4%. Sequenced sample: blood. The receptors were gathered from a woman between 35 and 50 years old with Graves' ophthalmopathy.

This clonotype was counted many times. The chain couples TRBV30 to TRBJ2-2; a weak D match, TRBD1 (6 bases). Looked up from germline, CDR1 is GTSNPN and CDR2 is SVGIG (reference sequence). This CDR3 is built from 12 residues. V dropped 5 bases and J dropped 3 bases, with 7 bases sitting between them. The CDR3 DNA sequence: TGTGCCTGGGGACAGTACACCGGGGAGCTGTTTTTT. Its translation is CAWGQYTGELFF. Together with reference TRBV30 and TRBJ2-2, the CDR3 gives the full variable domain: SQTIHQWPATLVQPVGSPLSLECTVEGTSNPNLYWYRQAAGRGLQLLFYSVGIGQISSEVPQNLSASRPQDRQFILSSKKLLLSDSGFYLCAWGQYTGELFFGEGSRLTVL.

This clonotype was detected a few times. V usage is TRBV20-1 and J usage is TRBJ2-3; D is uncertain. There are 13 residues in the CDR3. The V end was cut by 2 bases, the J end by 5 bases, with 11 bases between. CDR1 and CDR2 from the germline V gene are DFQATT and SNEGSKA (reference sequence). For the CDR3, the DNA is TGCAGTGCTAGATTTCCGGAAGTAGATACGCAGTATTTT. It specifies CSARFPEVDTQYF.

Concerning this clonotype itself: One base away lies a much larger clone, so this may be a sequencing read error. The rearrangement joins TRBV19 to TRBJ1-1; no clear D. There are 11 residues in the CDR3. The ends were cut back, 7 bases at V and 6 bases at J, with 9 bases in the middle. Per the germline V gene, CDR1 is LNHDA and CDR2 is SQIVND (reference sequence). For the CDR3, the DNA is TGTGCCAGTAAAGTAGGCTCTGAAGCTTTCTTT. Residues: CASKVGSEAFF.

A note on this clonotype: At one of its ends the junction is not consistent with the germline gene, which may arise from a read error. The V call is TRBV25-1, the J call TRBJ1-1; D gene ambiguous. Germline V gene sequence: CDR1 MGHDK, CDR2 SYGVNS. This CDR3 spans 12 amino acids. As DNA, the CDR3 is TGTGCCAGCAGTCAAGGCCCCACTCAAGCTTTCTTT. Its protein is CASSQGPTQAFF.

CDR3 amino acids: CASSIGIENTEAFF. The CDR3 bases are TGTGCCAGTAGTATTGGGATAGAGAACACTGAAGCTTTCTTT. The gene calls are TRBV19 and TRBJ1-1; the D is unclear. Trimming shortened V by 3 bases and J by 1 base, and 9 bases separated the two germline ends. Germline values: CDR1 LNHDA, CDR2 SQIVND (reference sequence). The CDR3 covers 14 residues.

This clonotype occurred a few times. The chain employs TRBV6-6 and TRBJ2-7; 8 bases are a match to TRBD2. J gave up 5 bases and V 2 bases, and 5 bases lay outside the gene matches. The CDR3 sequence is 14 residues long. CDR1 is MNHNY, CDR2 SVGAGI, per germline (reference sequence). Here the CDR3 DNA reads TGTGCCAGCAGTTACCGGGGACTAGATGACGAGCAGTACTTC. Translation gives CASSYRGLDDEQYF.

This clonotype was counted ten times or more. V is TRBV6-1 and J is TRBJ1-5; D might be TRBD1 (5 bases). Germline lookup yields CDR1 MNHNS and CDR2 SASEGT. V was cut by 3 bases and J by 5 bases, with 14 bases left in between. The CDR3 length is 15 residues. CDR3 sequence (DNA): TGTGCCAGCAGTGACTCAGGGACGGGGCATCAGCCCCAGCATTTT. Translating it yields CASSDSGTGHQPQHF.

This clonotype occurred many times. The CDR3: CASSGRQGKGYGYTF. CDR3 coding DNA: TGTGCCAGCAGTGGGAGACAGGGGAAGGGCTATGGCTACACCTTC. The rearrangement links TRBV25-1 to TRBJ1-2, with 8 bases matching TRBD1. The trim removed 4 bases at V and 4 bases at J, leaving 8 bases unmatched. Germline-derived CDR1 and CDR2 are MGHDK and SYGVNS. The CDR3 covers 15 residues.

This clonotype showed up just a few times. The rearrangement uses TRBV20-1 and TRBJ1-4, with D uncertain. V lost 0 bases to trimming and J lost 7 bases, with 15 bases between them. CDR1 and CDR2 (germline): DFQATT, SNEGSKA (reference sequence). The CDR3 runs 15 residues. The CDR3 DNA is TGCAGTGCTAGAGATCCGGCAGGACGGAGTGAAAAACTGTTTTTT. As protein: CSARDPAGRSEKLFF.

The sample holds many counts of this clonotype. V and J are TRBV3-1 and TRBJ1-1; no firm D call. The CDR3 is 13 residues long. The germline V and J ends were trimmed by 1 base and 1 base, with 4 bases remaining between them. Germline loops: CDR1 LGHDT, CDR2 YNNKEL (reference sequence). The CDR3 nucleotides are TGTGCCAGCAGCCAAGCGGGGAACACTGAAGCTTTCTTT. Its protein product is CASSQAGNTEAFF.

This clonotype was picked up many times. The chain links TRBV2 to TRBJ2-1, with 8 bases lining up with TRBD2. CDR3 length equals 15 residues. CDR1 SNHLY and CDR2 FYNNEI come from the germline V gene. The J segment lost 0 bases and the V segment lost 8 bases, leaving 6 bases of the junction unmatched. CDR3 sequence reads: CASGLAGSSYNEQFF. Here the CDR3 DNA reads TGTGCCAGCGGTTTAGCGGGAAGCTCCTACAATGAGCAGTTCTTC.

The V gene is TRBV3-1, the J gene TRBJ2-2; 8 bases fit TRBD2. CDR1 is LGHDT and CDR2 is YNNKEL in the germline V gene (reference sequence). The CDR3 spans 15 residues. Germline trimming cut 4 bases from V and 3 bases from J; bases unmatched to any gene: 4. The CDR3 loop is CASSRSGSDTGELFF. CDR3 coding DNA: TGTGCCAGCAGCCGCAGCGGGAGCGACACCGGGGAGCTGTTTTTT.

This rearrangement joins TRBV6-5 to TRBJ2-5; 7 positions agree with TRBD1. V lost 0 bases, J lost 7 bases, and 11 bases stayed unmatched. The germline V gene encodes CDR1 MNHEY and CDR2 SVGAGI. The CDR3 covers 16 residues. The CDR3 region has the DNA TGTGCCAGCAGTTACTCCGGGGACAGCTTTTTAGGGACCCAGTACTTC. It encodes CASSYSGDSFLGTQYF.

This clonotype occurred once. Possible read error: a much larger clone is one base away. The chain combines TRBV11-1 with TRBJ1-1; possibly TRBD1 for D (5 bases). Germline CDR1 SGHAT, CDR2 FQDESV (reference sequence). The CDR3 is made up of 13 amino acids. CDR3 loop: CAGSSAGDTEAFF. The CDR3 DNA is TGTGCCGGCAGCTCCGCGGGGGACACTGAAGCTTTCTTT.

This clonotype was seen many times. CDR3 protein: CASSFGGGGNEQFF. CDR3 nucleotide sequence: TGTGCCAGCAGCTTCGGGGGGGGGGGGAATGAGCAGTTCTTC. The genes are TRBV7-3 and TRBJ2-1; the match to TRBD2 covers 8 bases. CDR1 and CDR2 from the germline V gene are SGHTA and FQGTGA. The V and J ends lost 3 bases and 7 bases, in that order; junction bases with no gene match: 5. This CDR3 is built from 14 residues.

This clonotype was detected a few times. This sequence joins TRBV24-1 and TRBJ1-4; D is unresolved. In germline, CDR1 is KGHDR, CDR2 SFDVKD. Trimming took 1 base from V and 1 from J, leaving 9 bases between them. The CDR3 is 16 amino acids. CDR3: CATSDLNGQTNEKLFF. Here the CDR3 DNA reads TGTGCCACCAGTGATTTAAATGGCCAAACTAATGAAAAACTGTTTTTT.

This clonotype was recorded at least ten times. The J gene is TRBJ2-7, the V gene TRBV28; 7 bases agree with TRBD1. This CDR3 is 14 amino acids long. Trimming cost V 5 bases and J 3 bases; bases outside gene matches: 7. Germline CDR1 is MDHEN and CDR2 is SYDVKM. The CDR3 coding sequence is TGTGCCAGCAGTCCTTACCGGGACAGCTACGAGCAGTACTTC. Residues: CASSPYRDSYEQYF.

The sample holds a few counts of this clonotype. The rearrangement uses TRBV6-1 and TRBJ1-6; D is unresolved. This CDR3 region has 14 residues. Trimming cost V 5 bases and J 10 bases, with 15 bases left between them. In germline, CDR1 is MNHNS, CDR2 SASEGT. CDR3 region: CASSYSDPGSPLHF. CDR3 sequence (DNA): TGTGCCAGCAGTTATAGTGATCCTGGATCACCCCTCCACTTT.

This clonotype was counted ten times or more. This chain's CDR3 is CASSDPGTQPEQFF. In nucleotides, the CDR3 is TGTGCCAGCAGTGACCCCGGGACCCAACCCGAGCAGTTCTTC. This chain links TRBV2 with TRBJ2-1; perhaps D is TRBD1 or TRBD2 (5 bases each). The CDR3 extends over 14 amino acids. The V end lost 3 bases, the J end lost 10 bases, and 16 bases lay between the germline ends. CDR1 and CDR2 from the germline V gene are SNHLY and FYNNEI.

Many counts were recorded for this clonotype. V gene TRBV2 combines with J gene TRBJ2-1; no reliable D call. CDR3 size: 15 residues. CDR1 is SNHLY, CDR2 FYNNEI, per germline. The ends were cut back, 10 bases at V and 0 bases at J, with 16 bases in the middle. CDR3 protein: CATSLRASSYNEQFF. CDR3 DNA: TGTGCCACCTCCCTCCGGGCGAGCTCCTACAATGAGCAGTTCTTC.

This clonotype was seen a handful of times. This chain uses TRBV7-2 with TRBJ2-7, with unresolved D. The V end was cut by 8 bases, the J end by 0 bases, with 11 bases between. Germline CDR1 and CDR2: SGHTA and FQGNSA. The CDR3 consists of 13 residues. The CDR3 DNA reads as TGTGCCAGCCGACTCGACAACTCCTACGAGCAGTACTTC. Amino acids: CASRLDNSYEQYF.

The chain employs TRBV6-6 and TRBJ1-4; 9 nucleotides agree with TRBD1. This CDR3 has 15 residues. The junction had 3 bases not matched to a gene; V was cut back by 2 bases and J by 5 bases. Per the germline V gene, CDR1 is MNHNY and CDR2 is SVGAGI (reference sequence). CDR3 residues: CASSYGTGTNEKLFF. CDR3 nucleotides: TGTGCCAGCAGTTACGGGACAGGGACGAATGAAAAACTGTTTTTT.

For this clonotype: A much bigger clone sits one base away, suggesting this may be a read error. The rearrangement uses TRBV30 and TRBJ1-1, with a possible D match to TRBD1 (5 bases). V was shortened by 0 bases and J by 4 bases, with 15 bases between the two germline ends. The CDR3 is 15 amino acids. In germline, CDR1 is GTSNPN, CDR2 SVGIG (reference sequence). Here the CDR3 DNA reads TGTGCCTGGAGTGTAAGGGACTCCCTGAGCACTGAAGCTTTCTTT. It codes for CAWSVRDSLSTEAFF. Complete variable domain (other parts from reference TRBV30 and TRBJ1-1): SQTIHQWPATLVQPVGSPLSLECTVEGTSNPNLYWYRQAAGRGLQLLFYSVGIGQISSEVPQNLSASRPQDRQFILSSKKLLLSDSGFYLCAWSVRDSLSTEAFFGQGTRLTVV.

J is TRBJ2-7 and V is TRBV29-1; 10 positions match TRBD1. The V gene's germline CDR1 is SQVTM and CDR2 ANQGSEA. V was clipped by 1 base and J by 1 base; unmatched bases: 1. The CDR3 is 14 residues long. For the CDR3, the DNA is TGCAGCGTTGAAGGGACAGGGGGATCCTACGAGCAGTACTTC. It encodes CSVEGTGGSYEQYF.

This chain connects TRBV12-5 to TRBJ2-5; TRBD1 might be the D (5 bases). Per the germline V gene, CDR1 is LGHNT and CDR2 is FRNRAP. The germline V and J ends were trimmed by 6 bases and 6 bases, with 20 bases remaining between them. The CDR3 is 15 amino acids. The DNA for the CDR3 is TGTGCTAGTGGCCCCGACAGTCTGATGGGAAAGACCCAGTACTTC. Its translation is CASGPDSLMGKTQYF.

The chain combines TRBV6-1 with TRBJ2-7; TRBD1 matches at 9 bases. The CDR3 extends over 15 amino acids. After removal of 5 bases from V and 4 bases from J, the junction contained 9 bases not matched to a gene. Germline CDR1 and CDR2: MNHNS and SASEGT. The CDR3 spells CASSPRDRVVYEQYF. CDR3 nucleotides: TGTGCCAGCAGTCCTCGGGACAGGGTCGTTTACGAGCAGTACTTC.

This clonotype has at least ten counts. The rearrangement uses TRBV7-9 and TRBJ2-1, with D possibly being TRBD1 or TRBD2 (5 bases each). Germline V gene data show CDR1 as SEHNR and CDR2 as FQNEAQ (reference sequence). V was shortened by 5 bases and J by 6 bases, with 11 bases between the two germline ends. The CDR3 consists of 13 residues. This CDR3 is CASSAGASNEQFF. CDR3 bases: TGTGCCAGCAGCGCCGGGGCTAGCAATGAGCAGTTCTTC. Using reference TRBV7-9 and TRBJ2-1 for the parts outside the CDR3, the full variable domain is DTGVSQNPRHKITKRGQNVTFRCDPISEHNRLYWYRQTLGQGPEFLTYFQNEAQLEKSRLLSDRFSAERPKGSFSTLEIQRTEQGDSAMYLCASSAGASNEQFFGPGTRLTVL.

The CDR3 protein is CASSPLREEVAFF. In DNA form, the CDR3 reads TGTGCCAGCTCACCATTGAGGGAAGAGGTAGCTTTCTTT. The rearrangement links TRBV18 to TRBJ1-1; D is unclear. V shed 2 bases and J shed 10 bases, with 14 bases lying between them. Germline V CDR1 and CDR2: KGHSH, LQKENI. The CDR3 loop spans 13 amino acids.

This clonotype was seen many times. The J gene is TRBJ2-3, the V gene TRBV28; D remains ambiguous. Germline V gives CDR1 MDHEN, CDR2 SYDVKM. The germline V and J ends were trimmed by 3 bases and 7 bases, with 11 bases remaining between them. The length of the CDR3 is 13 residues. DNA for the CDR3: TGTGCCAGCAGTTTGGACGGCGACCATACGCAGTATTTT. The encoded protein is CASSLDGDHTQYF.